This T cell receptor beta chain was captured in a study of PD-1 blockade in classical Hodgkin lymphoma. Study-level points and caveats: Newly diagnosed patients reportedly had lower baseline TCR diversity than healthy donors.

To note about this clone: The target antigen is unknown.

Every patient experienced relapse after autologous stem cell transplantation, and brentuximab vedotin exposure varied. Progressive disease, partial response or complete response was each patient's best response. Data came from immunoSEQ multiplex PCR; TCRdb stores just in-frame clones and leaves some out. The sample contains approximately 61,000 clones, 80% to 90% of which appear only once. Between the trimmed V and J ends, which lost 0 bases and 1 base, there was a span of 7 bases. CDR1 SGHRS and CDR2 YFSETQ come from the germline V gene. The CDR3 has 14 amino acids. Specimen: peripheral blood mononuclear cells (PBMCs), collected at baseline. This TCR derives from a human donor with classical Hodgkin lymphoma. This chain uses TRBV5-1 with TRBJ1-1; the D is unclear. The CDR3 sequence is CASSLGISNTEAFF. The CDR3 coding sequence is TGCGCCAGCAGCTTGGGGATATCGAACACTGAAGCTTTCTTT. The full variable domain, its missing parts supplied by reference TRBV5-1 and TRBJ1-1, is KAGVTQTPRYLIKTRGQQVTLSCSPISGHRSVSWYQQTPGQGLQFLFEYFSETQRNKGNFPGRFSGRQFSNSRSEMNVSTLELGDSALYLCASSLGISNTEAFFGQGTRLTVV.